This TCR beta chain was recorded in a study of cytomegalovirus exposure and HLA in healthy donors. Broader study findings: Reports described diagnosis of cytomegalovirus status by the classifier as highly specific and sensitive. First-cohort TCR clusters were later found to tend to co-occur in the 130 or so validation repertoires.

Turning to this clone: Antigen unknown.

Generated by immunoSEQ multiplex PCR, the TCRdb table keeps only in-frame clones and is missing some. The sample holds roughly 120,000 clones, roughly 82% seen once. Germline V gene sequence: CDR1 SQVTM, CDR2 ANQGSEA. The CDR3 is made up of 14 amino acids. The ends were cut back, 7 bases at V and 2 bases at J, with 18 bases in the middle. The chain carries TRBV29-1 and TRBJ2-7; tentatively, D is TRBD1 (6 bases). The sequenced sample consisted of PBMCs. This clonotype was obtained from a man between 18 and 29 years old in good health and CMV-seronegative. CDR3 nucleotides: TGCAGCGCTAGACAGGCCGACAGCACCTACGAGCAGTACTTC. Its protein product is CSARQADSTYEQYF.